This T cell receptor beta chain was documented in a study of cytomegalovirus exposure and HLA in healthy donors. A single count supports this clone. The antigen is unknown. Study-wide results and limits: A highly shared variant cluster was judged a likely technical artifact.

Germline CDR1 SGHRS, CDR2 YFSETQ. CDR3 length: 16 amino acids. Losses at the gene ends were 3 bases for V and 3 bases for J; bases not matched to a gene: 5. The PCR ran on 60 Vbeta and 13 Jbeta primers. Measured with immunoSEQ multiplex PCR; TCRdb has only the in-frame clones, and not every one. The table shows 130,000 to 150,000 clones, with 70% to 80% occurring only once. The V call is TRBV5-1, the J call TRBJ2-5, with 13 bases that match TRBD2. Sequencing used PBMCs. This sequence originates from a female donor in good health and CMV-seronegative. The CDR3 loop reads CASSWVLAGGKETQYF. DNA of the CDR3: TGCGCCAGCAGCTGGGTACTAGCGGGAGGGAAAGAGACCCAGTACTTC.